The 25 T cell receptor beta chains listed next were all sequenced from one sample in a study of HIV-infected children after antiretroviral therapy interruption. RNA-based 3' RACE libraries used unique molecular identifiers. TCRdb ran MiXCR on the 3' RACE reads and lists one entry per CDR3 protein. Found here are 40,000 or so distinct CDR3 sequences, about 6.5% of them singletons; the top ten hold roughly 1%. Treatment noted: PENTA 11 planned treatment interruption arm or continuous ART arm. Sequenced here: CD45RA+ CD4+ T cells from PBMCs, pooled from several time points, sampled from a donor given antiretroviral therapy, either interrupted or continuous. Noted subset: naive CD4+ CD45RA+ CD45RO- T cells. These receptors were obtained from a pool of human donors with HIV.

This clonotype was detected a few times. For the CDR3, the DNA is TGCGCCAGCAGCTCGGACTCCTTTCGGGGTGGCAATGAGCAGTTCTTC. This sequence encodes CASSSDSFRGGNEQFF. The chain uses TRBV5-1 and TRBJ2-1, with TRBD2 as a possible D gene (5 bases). The length of the CDR3 is 16 residues. CDR1 is SGHRS and CDR2 is YFSETQ in the germline V gene. V dropped 3 bases and J dropped 6 bases, with 19 bases sitting between them.

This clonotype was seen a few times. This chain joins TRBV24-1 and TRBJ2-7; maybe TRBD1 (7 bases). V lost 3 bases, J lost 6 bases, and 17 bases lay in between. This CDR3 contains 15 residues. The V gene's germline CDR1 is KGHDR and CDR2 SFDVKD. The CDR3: CATSDAGGSGREQYF. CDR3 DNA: TGTGCCACCAGTGATGCAGGGGGGAGCGGTCGCGAGCAGTACTTC.

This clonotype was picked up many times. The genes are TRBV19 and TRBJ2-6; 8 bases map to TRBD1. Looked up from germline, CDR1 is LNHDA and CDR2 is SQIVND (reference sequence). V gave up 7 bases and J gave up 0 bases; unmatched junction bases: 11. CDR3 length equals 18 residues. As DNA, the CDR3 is TGTGCCAGTACTTCACCCGGGACAGGCTTCTCTGGGGCCAACGTCCTGACTTTC. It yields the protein CASTSPGTGFSGANVLTF.

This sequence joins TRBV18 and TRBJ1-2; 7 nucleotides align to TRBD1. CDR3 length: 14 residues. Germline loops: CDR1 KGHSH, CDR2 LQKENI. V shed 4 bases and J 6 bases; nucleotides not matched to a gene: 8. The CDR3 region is CASSRSGTENGYTF. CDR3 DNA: TGTGCCAGCTCACGTTCCGGGACAGAAAATGGCTACACCTTC. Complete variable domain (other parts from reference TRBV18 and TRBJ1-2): NAGVMQNPRHLVRRRGQEARLRCSPMKGHSHVYWYRQLPEEGLKFMVYLQKENIIDESGMPKERFSAEFPKEGPSILRIQQVVRGDSAAYFCASSRSGTENGYTFGSGTRLTVV.

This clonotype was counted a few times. CDR3 in DNA: TGTGCCACCAGCAGGAGGGCAGGGCAGTTCTTC. Residues: CATSRRAGQFF. The chain employs TRBV15 and TRBJ2-1, with D tentatively TRBD2 (5 bases). Germline CDR1 is LNHNV and CDR2 is YYDKDF (reference sequence). V was shortened by 3 bases and J by 12 bases, with 9 bases between the two germline ends. The CDR3 has 11 residues.

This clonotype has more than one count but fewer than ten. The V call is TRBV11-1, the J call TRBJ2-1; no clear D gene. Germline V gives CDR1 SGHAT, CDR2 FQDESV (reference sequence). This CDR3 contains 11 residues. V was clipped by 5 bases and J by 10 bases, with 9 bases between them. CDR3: CASSNIAEQFF. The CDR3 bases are TGTGCCAGCAGCAACATAGCAGAGCAGTTCTTC.

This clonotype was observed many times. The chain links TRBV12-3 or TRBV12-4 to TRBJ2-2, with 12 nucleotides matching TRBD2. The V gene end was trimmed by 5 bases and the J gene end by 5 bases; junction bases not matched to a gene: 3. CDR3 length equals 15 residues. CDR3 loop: CASSPGLAGTGELFF. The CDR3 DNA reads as TGTGCCAGCAGTCCCGGACTAGCGGGGACCGGGGAGCTGTTTTTT.

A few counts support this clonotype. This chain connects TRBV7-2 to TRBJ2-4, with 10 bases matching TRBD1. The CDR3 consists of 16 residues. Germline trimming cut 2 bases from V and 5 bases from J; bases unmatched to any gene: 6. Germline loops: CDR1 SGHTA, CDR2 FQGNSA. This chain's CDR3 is CASSLRGTGDQNIQYF. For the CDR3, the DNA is TGTGCCAGCAGCTTAAGGGGGACAGGGGACCAAAACATTCAGTACTTC.

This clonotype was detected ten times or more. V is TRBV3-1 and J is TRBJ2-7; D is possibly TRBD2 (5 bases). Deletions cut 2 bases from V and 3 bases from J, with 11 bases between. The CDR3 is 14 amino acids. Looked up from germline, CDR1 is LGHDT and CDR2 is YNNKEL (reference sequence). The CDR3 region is CASSQRLGGYEQYF. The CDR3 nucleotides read TGTGCCAGCAGCCAACGGCTAGGAGGCTACGAGCAGTACTTC.

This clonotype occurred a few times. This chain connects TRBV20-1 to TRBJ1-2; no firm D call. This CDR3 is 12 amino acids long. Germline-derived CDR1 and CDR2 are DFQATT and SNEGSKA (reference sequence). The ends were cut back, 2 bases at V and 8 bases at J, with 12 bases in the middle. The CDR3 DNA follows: TGCAGTGCTAGAATGGGTTCGCTCGGCTACACCTTC. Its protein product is CSARMGSLGYTF.

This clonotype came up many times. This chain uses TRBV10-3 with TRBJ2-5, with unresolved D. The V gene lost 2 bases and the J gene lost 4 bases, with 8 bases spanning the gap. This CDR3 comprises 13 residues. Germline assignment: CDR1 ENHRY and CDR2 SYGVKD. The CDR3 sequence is CAISEVVRETQYF. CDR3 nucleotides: TGTGCCATCAGTGAGGTGGTAAGAGAGACCCAGTACTTC.

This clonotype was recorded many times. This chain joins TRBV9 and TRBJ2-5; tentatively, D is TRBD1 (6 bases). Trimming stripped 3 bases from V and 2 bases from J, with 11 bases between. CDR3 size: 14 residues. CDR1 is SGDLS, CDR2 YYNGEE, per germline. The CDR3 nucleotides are TGTGCCAGCAGCGACGGGACAAAACAAGAGACCCAGTACTTC. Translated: CASSDGTKQETQYF.

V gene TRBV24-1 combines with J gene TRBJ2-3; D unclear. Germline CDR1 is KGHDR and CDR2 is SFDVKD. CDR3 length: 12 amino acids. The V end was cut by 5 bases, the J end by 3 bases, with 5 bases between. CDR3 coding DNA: TGTGCCACCAGTGCCCGTACAGATACGCAGTATTTT. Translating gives CATSARTDTQYF.

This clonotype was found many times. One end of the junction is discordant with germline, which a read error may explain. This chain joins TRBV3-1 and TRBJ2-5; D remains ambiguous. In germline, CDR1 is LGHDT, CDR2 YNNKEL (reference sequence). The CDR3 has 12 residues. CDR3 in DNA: TGTGCCAGCAGCCTTAACCAAGACACCCAGTACTTT. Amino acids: CASSLNQDTQYF.

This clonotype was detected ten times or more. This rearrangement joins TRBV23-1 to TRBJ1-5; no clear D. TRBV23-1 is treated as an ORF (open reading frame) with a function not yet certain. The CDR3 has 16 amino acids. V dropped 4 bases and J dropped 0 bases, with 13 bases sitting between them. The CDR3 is CASSPAELNSNQPQHF. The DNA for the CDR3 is TGCGCCAGCAGTCCGGCAGAATTAAATAGCAATCAGCCCCAGCATTTT.

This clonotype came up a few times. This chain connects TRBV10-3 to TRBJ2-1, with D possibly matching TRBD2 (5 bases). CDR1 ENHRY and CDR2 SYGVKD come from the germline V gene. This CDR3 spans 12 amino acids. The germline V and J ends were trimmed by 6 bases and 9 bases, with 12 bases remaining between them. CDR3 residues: CAIRPTEGEQFF. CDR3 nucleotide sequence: TGTGCCATCAGACCCACCGAGGGTGAGCAGTTCTTC.

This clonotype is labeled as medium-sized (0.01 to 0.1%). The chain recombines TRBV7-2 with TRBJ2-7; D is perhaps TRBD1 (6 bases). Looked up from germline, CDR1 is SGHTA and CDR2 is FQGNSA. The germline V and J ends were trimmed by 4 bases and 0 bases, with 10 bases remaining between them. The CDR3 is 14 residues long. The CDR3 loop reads CASSSTGSSYEQYF. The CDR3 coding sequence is TGTGCCAGCAGCTCGACAGGAAGCTCCTACGAGCAGTACTTC.

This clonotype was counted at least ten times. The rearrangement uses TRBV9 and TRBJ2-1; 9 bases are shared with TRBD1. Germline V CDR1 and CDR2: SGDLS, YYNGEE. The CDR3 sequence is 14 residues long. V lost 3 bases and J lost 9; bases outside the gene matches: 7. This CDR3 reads CASSETGGFGEQFF. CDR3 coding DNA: TGTGCCAGCAGCGAGACAGGGGGATTCGGTGAGCAGTTCTTC.

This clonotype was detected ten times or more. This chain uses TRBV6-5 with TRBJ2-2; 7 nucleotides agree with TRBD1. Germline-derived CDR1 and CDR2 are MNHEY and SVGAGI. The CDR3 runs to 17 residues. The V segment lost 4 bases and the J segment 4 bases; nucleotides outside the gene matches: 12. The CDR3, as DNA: TGTGCCAGCAGTTCCCGAGGGTCGGCAGGGGGCACCGGGGAGCTGTTTTTT. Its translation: CASSSRGSAGGTGELFF.

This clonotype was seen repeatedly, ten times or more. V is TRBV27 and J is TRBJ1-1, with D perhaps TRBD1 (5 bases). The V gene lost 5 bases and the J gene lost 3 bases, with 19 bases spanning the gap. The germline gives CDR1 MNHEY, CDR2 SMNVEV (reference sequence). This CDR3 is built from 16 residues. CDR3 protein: CASSPRGAGLDTEAFF. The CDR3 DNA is TGTGCCAGCAGTCCCCGCGGGGCTGGACTCGACACTGAAGCTTTCTTT.

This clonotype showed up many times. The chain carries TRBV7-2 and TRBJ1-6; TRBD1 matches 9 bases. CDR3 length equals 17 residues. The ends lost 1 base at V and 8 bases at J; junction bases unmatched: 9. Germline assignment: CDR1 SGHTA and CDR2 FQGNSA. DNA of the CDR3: TGTGCCAGCAGCTTAGGGGCCCCCGGGACAGGGTATTCACCCCTCCACTTT. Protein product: CASSLGAPGTGYSPLHF. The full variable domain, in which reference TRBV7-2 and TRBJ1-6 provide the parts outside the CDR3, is GAGVSQSPSNKVTEKGKDVELRCDPISGHTALYWYRQSLGQGLEFLIYFQGNSAPDKSGLPSDRFSAERTGGSVSTLTIQRTQQEDSAVYLCASSLGAPGTGYSPLHFGNGTRLTVT.

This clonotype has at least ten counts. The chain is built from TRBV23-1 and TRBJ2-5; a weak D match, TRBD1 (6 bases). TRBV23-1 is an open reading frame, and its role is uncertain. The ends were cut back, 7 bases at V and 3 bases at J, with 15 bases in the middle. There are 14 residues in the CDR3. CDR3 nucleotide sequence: TGCGCCAGCAAACTCAGGGGTCCCGAAGAGACCCAGTACTTC. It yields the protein CASKLRGPEETQYF.

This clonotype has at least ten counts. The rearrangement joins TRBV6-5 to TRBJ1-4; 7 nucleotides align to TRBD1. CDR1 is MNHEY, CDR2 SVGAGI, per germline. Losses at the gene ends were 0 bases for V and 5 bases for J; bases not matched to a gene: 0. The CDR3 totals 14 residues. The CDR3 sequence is CASSYSRGNEKLFF. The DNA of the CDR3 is TGTGCCAGCAGTTACTCCAGGGGGAATGAAAAACTGTTTTTT.

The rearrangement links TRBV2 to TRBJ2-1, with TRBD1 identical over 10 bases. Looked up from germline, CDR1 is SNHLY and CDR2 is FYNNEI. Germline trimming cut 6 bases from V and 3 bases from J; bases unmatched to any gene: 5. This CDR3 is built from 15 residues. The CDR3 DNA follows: TGTGCCAGCAGGGGGGACAGGGGAGACTACAATGAGCAGTTCTTC. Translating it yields CASRGDRGDYNEQFF. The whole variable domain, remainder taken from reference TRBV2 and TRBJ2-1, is EPEVTQTPSHQVTQMGQEVILRCVPISNHLYFYWYRQILGQKVEFLVSFYNNEISEKSEIFDDQFSVERPDGSNFTLKIRSTKLEDSAMYFCASRGDRGDYNEQFFGPGTRLTVL.

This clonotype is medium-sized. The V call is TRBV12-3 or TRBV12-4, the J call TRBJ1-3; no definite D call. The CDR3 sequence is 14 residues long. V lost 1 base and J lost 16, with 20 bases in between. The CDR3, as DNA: TGTGCCAGCAGTTTAGAGGGTTCTGGAAATACGCTCTATTTT. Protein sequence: CASSLEGSGNTLYF.